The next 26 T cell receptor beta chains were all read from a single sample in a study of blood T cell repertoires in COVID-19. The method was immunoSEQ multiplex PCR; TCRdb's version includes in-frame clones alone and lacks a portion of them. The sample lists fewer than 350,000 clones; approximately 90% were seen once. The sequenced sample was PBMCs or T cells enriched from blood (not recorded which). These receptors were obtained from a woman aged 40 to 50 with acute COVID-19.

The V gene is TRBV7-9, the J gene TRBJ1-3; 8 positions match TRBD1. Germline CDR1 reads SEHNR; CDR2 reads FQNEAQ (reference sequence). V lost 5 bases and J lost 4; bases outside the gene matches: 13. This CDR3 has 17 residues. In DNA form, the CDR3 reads TGTGCCAGCAGCGGGACGAGACAGGGGACGTCAGGAAACACCATATATTTT. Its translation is CASSGTRQGTSGNTIYF.

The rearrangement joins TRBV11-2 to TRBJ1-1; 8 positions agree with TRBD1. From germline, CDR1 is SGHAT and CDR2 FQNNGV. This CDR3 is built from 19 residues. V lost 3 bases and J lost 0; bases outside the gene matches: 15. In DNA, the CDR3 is TGTGCCAGCAGCTTTCCAACCCTCCGGGACAGGTCTATGAACACTGAAGCTTTCTTT. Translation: CASSFPTLRDRSMNTEAFF.

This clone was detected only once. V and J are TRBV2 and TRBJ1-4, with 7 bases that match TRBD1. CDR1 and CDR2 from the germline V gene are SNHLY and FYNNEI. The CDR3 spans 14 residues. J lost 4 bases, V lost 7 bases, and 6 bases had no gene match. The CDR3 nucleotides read TGTGCCAGCACCAGACAGGGCCTTAATGAAAAACTGTTTTTT. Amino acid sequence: CASTRQGLNEKLFF.

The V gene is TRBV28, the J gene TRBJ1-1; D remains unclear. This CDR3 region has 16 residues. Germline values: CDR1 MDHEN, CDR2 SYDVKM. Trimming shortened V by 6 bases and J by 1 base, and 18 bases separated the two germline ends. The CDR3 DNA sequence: TGTGCCAGCAGATTGCCCCTCGGGGAGCGGAACACTGAAGCTTTCTTT. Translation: CASRLPLGERNTEAFF.

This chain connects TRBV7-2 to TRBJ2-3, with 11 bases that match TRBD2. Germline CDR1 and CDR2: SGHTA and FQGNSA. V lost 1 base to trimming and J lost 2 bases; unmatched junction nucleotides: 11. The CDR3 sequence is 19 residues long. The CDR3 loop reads CASSLGASGGPRFTDTQYF. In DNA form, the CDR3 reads TGTGCCAGCAGCTTAGGGGCTAGCGGGGGGCCTAGATTCACAGATACGCAGTATTTT. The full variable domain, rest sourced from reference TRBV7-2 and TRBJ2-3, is GAGVSQSPSNKVTEKGKDVELRCDPISGHTALYWYRQSLGQGLEFLIYFQGNSAPDKSGLPSDRFSAERTGGSVSTLTIQRTQQEDSAVYLCASSLGASGGPRFTDTQYFGPGTRLTVL.

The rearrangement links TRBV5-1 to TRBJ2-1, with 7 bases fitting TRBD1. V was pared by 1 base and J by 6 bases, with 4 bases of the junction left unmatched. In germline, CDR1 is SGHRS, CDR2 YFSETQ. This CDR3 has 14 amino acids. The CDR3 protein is CASSLNRGPNEQFF. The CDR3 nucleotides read TGCGCCAGCAGCTTGAACAGGGGACCCAATGAGCAGTTCTTC.

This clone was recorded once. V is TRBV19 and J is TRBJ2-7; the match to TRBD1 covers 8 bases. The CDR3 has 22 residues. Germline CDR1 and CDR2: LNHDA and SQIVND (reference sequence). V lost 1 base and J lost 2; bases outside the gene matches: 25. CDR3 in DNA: TGTGCCAGTAGTATAGTCGGAGGCGGCAGGGGGCGTGGGCTAGCGCGTACCTACGAGCAGTACTTC. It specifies CASSIVGGGRGRGLARTYEQYF.

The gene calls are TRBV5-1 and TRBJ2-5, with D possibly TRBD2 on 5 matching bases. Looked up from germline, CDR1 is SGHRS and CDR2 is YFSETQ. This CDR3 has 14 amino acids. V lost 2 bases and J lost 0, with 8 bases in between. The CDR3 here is CASSFQADQETQYF. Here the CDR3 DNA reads TGCGCCAGCAGCTTCCAAGCGGACCAAGAGACCCAGTACTTC.

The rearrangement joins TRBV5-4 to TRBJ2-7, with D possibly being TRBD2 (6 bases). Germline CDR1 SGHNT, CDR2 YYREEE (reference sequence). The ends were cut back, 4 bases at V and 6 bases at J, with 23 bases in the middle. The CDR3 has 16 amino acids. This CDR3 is CASSPQGGGLGGEQYF. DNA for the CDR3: TGTGCCAGCAGCCCTCAAGGTGGGGGGTTGGGGGGCGAGCAGTACTTC.

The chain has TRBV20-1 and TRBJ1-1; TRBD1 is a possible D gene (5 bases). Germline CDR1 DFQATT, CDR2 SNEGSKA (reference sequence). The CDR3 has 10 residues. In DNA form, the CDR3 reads TGCAGCGGGGGGAACACTGAAGCTTTCTTT. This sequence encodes CSGGNTEAFF.

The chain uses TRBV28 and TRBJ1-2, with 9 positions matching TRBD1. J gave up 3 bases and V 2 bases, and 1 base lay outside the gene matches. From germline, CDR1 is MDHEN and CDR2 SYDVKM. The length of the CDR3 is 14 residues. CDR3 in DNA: TGTGCCAGCAGTTTAGGGGACAGGGACTATGGCTACACCTTC. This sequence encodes CASSLGDRDYGYTF.

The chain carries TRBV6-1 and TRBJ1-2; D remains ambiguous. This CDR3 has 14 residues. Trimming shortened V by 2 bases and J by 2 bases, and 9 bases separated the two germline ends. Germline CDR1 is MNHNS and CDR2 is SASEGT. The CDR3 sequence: CASSESGSNYGYTF. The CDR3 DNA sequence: TGTGCCAGCAGTGAATCGGGGTCAAACTATGGCTACACCTTC.

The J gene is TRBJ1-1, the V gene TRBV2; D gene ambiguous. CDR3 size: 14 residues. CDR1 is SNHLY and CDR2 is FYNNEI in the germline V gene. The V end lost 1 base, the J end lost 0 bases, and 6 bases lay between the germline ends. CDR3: CASSEGGLNTEAFF. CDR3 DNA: TGTGCCAGCAGTGAAGGCGGGCTGAACACTGAAGCTTTCTTT.

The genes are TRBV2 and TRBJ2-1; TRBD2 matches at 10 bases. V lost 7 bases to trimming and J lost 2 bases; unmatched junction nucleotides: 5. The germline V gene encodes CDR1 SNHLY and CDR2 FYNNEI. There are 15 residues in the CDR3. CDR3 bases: TGTGCCAGCACCCTCAGCGGGGGGGCCTACAATGAGCAGTTCTTC. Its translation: CASTLSGGAYNEQFF.

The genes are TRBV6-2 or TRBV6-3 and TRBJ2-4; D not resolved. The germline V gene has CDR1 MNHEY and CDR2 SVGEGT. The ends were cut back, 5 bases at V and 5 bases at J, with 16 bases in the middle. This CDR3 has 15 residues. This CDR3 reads CASSTTLFGQNIQYF. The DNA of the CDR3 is TGTGCCAGCAGTACTACGCTGTTTGGCCAAAACATTCAGTACTTC.

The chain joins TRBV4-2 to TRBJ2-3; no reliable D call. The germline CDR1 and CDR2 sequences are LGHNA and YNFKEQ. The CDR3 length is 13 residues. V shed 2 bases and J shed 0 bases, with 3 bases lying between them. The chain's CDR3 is CASSQQSTDTQYF. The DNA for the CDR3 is TGTGCCAGCAGCCAACAGAGCACAGATACGCAGTATTTT.

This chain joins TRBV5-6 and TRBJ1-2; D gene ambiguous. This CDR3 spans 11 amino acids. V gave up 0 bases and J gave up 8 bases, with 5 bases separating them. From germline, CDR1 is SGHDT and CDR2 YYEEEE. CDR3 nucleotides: TGTGCCAGCAGCTTGGGTAGCGGCTACACCTTC. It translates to CASSLGSGYTF.

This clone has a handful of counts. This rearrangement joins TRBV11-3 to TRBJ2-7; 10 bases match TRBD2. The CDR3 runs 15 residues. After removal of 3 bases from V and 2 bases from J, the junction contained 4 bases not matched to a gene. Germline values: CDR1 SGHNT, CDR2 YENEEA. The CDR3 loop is CASSFGLAGAYEQYF. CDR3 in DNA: TGTGCCAGCAGCTTCGGTCTAGCGGGAGCCTACGAGCAGTACTTC.

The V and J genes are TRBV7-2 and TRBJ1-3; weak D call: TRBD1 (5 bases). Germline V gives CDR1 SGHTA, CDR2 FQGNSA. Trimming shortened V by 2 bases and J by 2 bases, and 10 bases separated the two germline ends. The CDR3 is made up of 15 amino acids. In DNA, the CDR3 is TGTGCCAGCAGCTTACAGGGTCACCCTGGAAACACCATATATTTT. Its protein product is CASSLQGHPGNTIYF. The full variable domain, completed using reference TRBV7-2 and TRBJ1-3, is GAGVSQSPSNKVTEKGKDVELRCDPISGHTALYWYRQSLGQGLEFLIYFQGNSAPDKSGLPSDRFSAERTGGSVSTLTIQRTQQEDSAVYLCASSLQGHPGNTIYFGEGSWLTVV.

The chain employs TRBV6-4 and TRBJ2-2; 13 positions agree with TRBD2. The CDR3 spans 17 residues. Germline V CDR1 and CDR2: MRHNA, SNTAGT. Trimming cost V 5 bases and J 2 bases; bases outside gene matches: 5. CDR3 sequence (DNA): TGTGCCAGCAGTCCCGGGACTAGCGGGACTAACACCGGGGAGCTGTTTTTT. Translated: CASSPGTSGTNTGELFF.

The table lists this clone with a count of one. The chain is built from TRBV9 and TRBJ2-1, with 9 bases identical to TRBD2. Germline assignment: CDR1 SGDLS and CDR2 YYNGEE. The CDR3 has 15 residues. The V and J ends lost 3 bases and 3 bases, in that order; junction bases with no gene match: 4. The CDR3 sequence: CASSGGTSHYNEQFF. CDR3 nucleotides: TGTGCCAGCAGCGGAGGGACTAGCCACTACAATGAGCAGTTCTTC.

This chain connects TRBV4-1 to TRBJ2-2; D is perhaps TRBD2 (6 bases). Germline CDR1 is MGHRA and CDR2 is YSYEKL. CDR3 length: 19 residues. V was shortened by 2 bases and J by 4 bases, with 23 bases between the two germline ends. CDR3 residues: CASSQPFYAGPFSTGELFF. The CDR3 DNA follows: TGCGCCAGCAGCCAACCCTTCTATGCGGGGCCCTTTTCCACCGGGGAGCTGTTTTTT.

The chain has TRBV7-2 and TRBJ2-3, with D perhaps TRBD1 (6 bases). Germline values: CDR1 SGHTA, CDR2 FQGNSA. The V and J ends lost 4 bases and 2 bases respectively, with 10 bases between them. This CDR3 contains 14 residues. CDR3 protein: CASSYGQNTDTQYF. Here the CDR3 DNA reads TGTGCCAGCAGCTACGGACAGAACACAGATACGCAGTATTTT.

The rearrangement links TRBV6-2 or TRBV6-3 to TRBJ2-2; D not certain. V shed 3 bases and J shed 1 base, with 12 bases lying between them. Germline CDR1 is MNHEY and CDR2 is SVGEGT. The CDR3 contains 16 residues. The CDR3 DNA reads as TGTGCCAGCAGTTATCTTTGGCCGCAGAACACCGGGGAGCTGTTTTTT. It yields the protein CASSYLWPQNTGELFF.

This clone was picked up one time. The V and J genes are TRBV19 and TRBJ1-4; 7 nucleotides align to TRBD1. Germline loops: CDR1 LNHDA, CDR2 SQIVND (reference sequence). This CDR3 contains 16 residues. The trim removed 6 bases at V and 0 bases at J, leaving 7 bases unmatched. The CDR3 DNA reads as TGTGCCAGTAGCCGGGGACAGTCCGCAACTAATGAAAAACTGTTTTTT. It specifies CASSRGQSATNEKLFF.

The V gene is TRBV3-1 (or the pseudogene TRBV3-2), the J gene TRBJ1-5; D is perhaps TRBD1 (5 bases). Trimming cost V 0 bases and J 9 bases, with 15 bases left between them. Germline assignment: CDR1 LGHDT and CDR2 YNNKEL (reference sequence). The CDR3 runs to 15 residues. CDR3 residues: CASSQDRGVPAPQHF. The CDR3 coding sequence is TGTGCCAGCAGCCAAGATCGGGGGGTACCCGCGCCCCAGCATTTT.